Following are 16 T cell receptor beta chains from one sample sequenced in a study of OX40 agonist ivuxolimab in advanced cancers. The repertoire was sequenced with immunoSEQ multiplex PCR; TCRdb's copy has only in-frame clones and lacks some. In the table there are about 100,000 clones, about nine tenths of which are singletons. The sample here was CD4+ or CD8+ T cells sorted from blood, taken in a trial of the OX40 agonist ivuxolimab. Receptors originate from an adult with an advanced solid tumor such as melanoma, head and neck, liver or kidney cancer.

This chain joins TRBV10-3 and TRBJ2-7; possible D gene TRBD2, 6 bases. Germline CDR1 and CDR2: ENHRY and SYGVKD. The CDR3 length is 14 residues. V was trimmed by 2 bases and J by 0 bases, leaving 8 bases between them. CDR3 sequence reads: CAISERESSYEQYF. The CDR3 DNA follows: TGTGCCATCAGTGAGCGGGAGAGCTCCTACGAGCAGTACTTC.

The chain combines TRBV7-9 with TRBJ1-1, with 7 positions matching TRBD1. The CDR3 runs to 13 residues. Germline values: CDR1 SEHNR, CDR2 FQNEAQ (reference sequence). The junction had 3 bases not matched to a gene; V was cut back by 3 bases and J by 5 bases. CDR3: CASSFPTGTEAFF. The CDR3 DNA is TGTGCCAGCAGCTTCCCGACAGGGACTGAAGCTTTCTTT.

The rearrangement links TRBV6-6 to TRBJ2-5; D is undetermined. The ends were cut back, 10 bases at V and 0 bases at J, with 15 bases in the middle. This CDR3 comprises 14 residues. Looked up from germline, CDR1 is MNHNY and CDR2 is SVGAGI (reference sequence). The CDR3 protein is CATSFTEYQETQYF. The CDR3 DNA reads as TGTGCCACGTCCTTCACTGAGTACCAAGAGACCCAGTACTTC.

The chain recombines TRBV10-1 with TRBJ2-3; D gene unclear. CDR1 is WNHNN and CDR2 is SYGVQD in the germline V gene (reference sequence). The CDR3 contains 11 residues. CDR3 DNA: TGCGCAAGCTCTAGGTCCGATACGCAGTATTTT. Its translation is CASSRSDTQYF.

The V and J genes are TRBV2 and TRBJ1-5; D is unclear. Germline V lookup: CDR1 SNHLY, CDR2 FYNNEI. This CDR3 comprises 13 residues. Trimming left V 6 bases short and J 0 bases short, with 6 bases between. CDR3: CASRSVSNQPQHF. CDR3 coding DNA: TGTGCCAGCAGGTCCGTTAGCAATCAGCCCCAGCATTTT.

The V and J genes are TRBV5-6 and TRBJ2-1; tentatively, D is TRBD2 (5 bases). Trimming took off 2 bases at V and 3 bases at J, with 12 bases between the two ends. Looked up from germline, CDR1 is SGHDT and CDR2 is YYEEEE. The CDR3 is made up of 15 amino acids. CDR3 region: CASSFPGSGYNEQFF. The DNA of the CDR3 is TGTGCCAGCAGCTTCCCGGGGAGTGGCTACAATGAGCAGTTCTTC.

For the CDR3, the DNA is TGCAGCGTTGAGGGGACTAGCGGGGGGGCCTTAGATACGCAGTATTTT. It specifies CSVEGTSGGALDTQYF. The chain carries TRBV29-1 and TRBJ2-3; 16 bases agree with TRBD2. Germline V gene sequence: CDR1 SQVTM, CDR2 ANQGSEA. CDR3 size: 16 residues. The ends lost 3 bases at V and 5 bases at J; junction bases unmatched: 5.

This chain uses TRBV19 with TRBJ1-2; possibly TRBD1 for D (6 bases). This CDR3 contains 15 residues. The V end was cut by 5 bases, the J end by 4 bases, with 17 bases between. Germline V gene sequence: CDR1 LNHDA, CDR2 SQIVND (reference sequence). CDR3 in amino acids: CASSPDTGTAYGYTF. The CDR3 DNA follows: TGTGCCAGTAGTCCGGACACAGGGACCGCCTATGGCTACACCTTC.

This rearrangement joins TRBV6-1 to TRBJ1-5; possibly TRBD1 for D (5 bases). The length of the CDR3 is 15 residues. The V end lost 3 bases, the J end lost 4 bases, and 13 bases lay between the germline ends. Germline V gene sequence: CDR1 MNHNS, CDR2 SASEGT. The CDR3 DNA is TGTGCCAGCAGTGATCGGGGGAGGTCAAATCAGCCCCAGCATTTT. Translated, it gives CASSDRGRSNQPQHF.

The chain joins TRBV2 to TRBJ1-5; 8 bases align to TRBD1. The junction had 3 bases not matched to a gene; V was cut back by 5 bases and J by 6 bases. Germline V CDR1 and CDR2: SNHLY, FYNNEI. This CDR3 region has 13 residues. CDR3: CASSRDRGQPQHF. Written as DNA, the CDR3 is TGTGCCAGCAGTCGAGACAGGGGTCAGCCCCAGCATTTT.

The rearrangement uses TRBV5-6 and TRBJ2-3, with 10 bases aligning to TRBD2. This CDR3 contains 16 residues. Germline CDR1 SGHDT, CDR2 YYEEEE. Trimming at V came to 4 bases and at J to 5 bases, leaving 10 bases not matched to a gene. In DNA, the CDR3 is TGTGCCAGCAGCCGAGCTAGCGGGAGTTTCCGAGATACGCAGTATTTT. Encoded protein: CASSRASGSFRDTQYF.

V gene TRBV5-4 combines with J gene TRBJ2-1; D is uncertain. The CDR3 has 12 residues. From germline, CDR1 is SGHNT and CDR2 YYREEE (reference sequence). The V end was cut by 0 bases, the J end by 10 bases, with 8 bases between. CDR3 region: CASSLDLSEQFF. The CDR3 DNA follows: TGTGCCAGCAGCTTGGACCTTTCAGAGCAGTTCTTC. Full variable domain (missing parts from reference TRBV5-4 and TRBJ2-1): ETGVTQSPTHLIKTRGQQVTLRCSSQSGHNTVSWYQQALGQGPQFIFQYYREEENGRGNFPPRFSGLQFPNYSSELNVNALELDDSALYLCASSLDLSEQFFGPGTRLTVL.

The chain couples TRBV6-1 to TRBJ2-7, with 9 nucleotides matching TRBD1. The CDR3 spans 13 residues. CDR1 is MNHNS, CDR2 SASEGT, per germline. V was clipped by 8 bases and J by 6 bases; unmatched bases: 8. As DNA, the CDR3 is TGTGCCAGCGAAGACAGGGGGAGGGCCGAGCAGTACTTC. Encoded protein: CASEDRGRAEQYF.

This clone was counted between two and nine times. The V call is TRBV9, the J call TRBJ1-1; no clear D. Germline V gene data show CDR1 as SGDLS and CDR2 as YYNGEE. CDR3 length: 15 residues. Trimming pared 0 bases from V and 0 bases from J, leaving 9 bases between. This CDR3 is CASSVDGDMNTEAFF. For the CDR3, the DNA is TGTGCCAGCAGCGTAGATGGCGACATGAACACTGAAGCTTTCTTT.

The chain uses TRBV11-2 and TRBJ2-3, with a weak D call TRBD1 (6 bases). Germline CDR1 is SGHAT and CDR2 is FQNNGV. V lost 3 bases, J lost 6 bases, and 7 bases lay in between. The CDR3 sequence is 12 residues long. CDR3 nucleotide sequence: TGTGCCAGCAGCTTGGGGGCCGATACGCAGTATTTT. Translating it yields CASSLGADTQYF.

The rearrangement links TRBV15 to TRBJ2-2, with D unclear. The CDR3 covers 12 residues. Trimming shortened V by 5 bases and J by 5 bases, and 6 bases separated the two germline ends. Germline V gives CDR1 LNHNV, CDR2 YYDKDF (reference sequence). Here the CDR3 reads CATSSVTGELFF. The CDR3 bases are TGTGCCACCAGCTCGGTAACCGGGGAGCTGTTTTTT.